This TCR beta chain was sequenced for a study of T-cell reconstitution after alpha-beta-depleted transplantation in children. Study conclusions and caveats: Expanded graft clones, several hundred of them, were reportedly the source of alpha-beta T cells about two months after transplant. Surviving recipient T cells and thymic progenitors accounted for the high day-60 TCRbeta diversity observed in some patients. The main origin of T-cell counts and diversity one year after transplant was newly produced T cells.

A word on this clonotype: Its target is not known. At one end, the junction sequence differs from germline, possibly due to a read error.

This CDR3 is built from 13 residues. The germline V gene encodes CDR1 LGHNA and CDR2 YNFKEQ. Unique molecular identifiers featured in how the TCRbeta library was prepared. TCRdb passed the PCR reads through MiXCR, listing each CDR3 protein once. The sample consists of 540,000 or so distinct CDR3 sequences, roughly 23% of them appearing once. J is TRBJ2-5 and V is TRBV4-2; possibly TRBD2 for D (6 bases). The receptor was derived from a boy less than two years old who had a stem cell transplant for acute myeloid leukemia, so the T cells may come from the graft donor. This specimen was PBMCs, mostly from graft donor cells, taken 360 days after TCRalphabeta/CD19-depleted stem cell transplant. CDR3 protein: CAISLWRGETQYF. The CDR3, as DNA: TGTGCCATCAGCCTTTGGCGGGGTGAGACCCAGTACTTC.